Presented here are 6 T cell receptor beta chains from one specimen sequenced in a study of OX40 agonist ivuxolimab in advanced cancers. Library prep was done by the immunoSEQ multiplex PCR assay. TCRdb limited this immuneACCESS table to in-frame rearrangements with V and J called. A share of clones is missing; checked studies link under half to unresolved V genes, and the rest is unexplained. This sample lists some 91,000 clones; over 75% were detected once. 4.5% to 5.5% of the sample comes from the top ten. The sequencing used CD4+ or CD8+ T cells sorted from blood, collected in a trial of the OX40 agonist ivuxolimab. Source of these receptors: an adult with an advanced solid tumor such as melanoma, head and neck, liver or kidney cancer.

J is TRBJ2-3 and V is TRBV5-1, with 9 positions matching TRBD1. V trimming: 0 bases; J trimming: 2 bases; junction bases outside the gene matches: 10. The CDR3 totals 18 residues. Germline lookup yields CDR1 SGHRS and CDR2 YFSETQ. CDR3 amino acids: CASSLGTDGTGYTDTQYF. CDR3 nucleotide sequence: TGCGCCAGCAGCTTGGGGACCGATGGGACAGGGTACACAGATACGCAGTATTTT.

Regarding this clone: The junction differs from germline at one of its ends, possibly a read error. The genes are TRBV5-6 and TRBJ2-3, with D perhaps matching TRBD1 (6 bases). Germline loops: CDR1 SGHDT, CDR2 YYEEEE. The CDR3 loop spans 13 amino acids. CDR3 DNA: TGTGCCAGCAGCTTGGGGTTGACAGGTACGCAGTATTTT. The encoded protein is CASSLGLTGTQYF. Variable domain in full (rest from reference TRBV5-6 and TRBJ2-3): DAGVTQSPTHLIKTRGQQVTLRCSPKSGHDTVSWYQQALGQGPQFIFQYYEEEERQRGNFPDRFSGHQFPNYSSELNVNALLLGDSALYLCASSLGLTGTQYFGPGTRLTVL.

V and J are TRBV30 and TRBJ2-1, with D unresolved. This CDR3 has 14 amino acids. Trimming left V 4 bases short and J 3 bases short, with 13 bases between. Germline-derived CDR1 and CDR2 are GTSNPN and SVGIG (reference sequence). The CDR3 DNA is TGTGCCTGGACTCGGCTAGTGGGCTACAATGAGCAGTTCTTC. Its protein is CAWTRLVGYNEQFF. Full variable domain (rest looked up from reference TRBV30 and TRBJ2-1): SQTIHQWPATLVQPVGSPLSLECTVEGTSNPNLYWYRQAAGRGLQLLFYSVGIGQISSEVPQNLSASRPQDRQFILSSKKLLLSDSGFYLCAWTRLVGYNEQFFGPGTRLTVL.

CDR3 residues: CASSLAHSSYNEQFF. CDR3 coding DNA: TGCGCCAGCAGCTTGGCCCACAGCTCCTACAATGAGCAGTTCTTC. This chain uses TRBV5-1 with TRBJ2-1; the D is unclear. The V end lost 0 bases, the J end lost 0 bases, and 7 bases lay between the germline ends. Germline lookup yields CDR1 SGHRS and CDR2 YFSETQ. The CDR3 extends over 15 amino acids. Using reference TRBV5-1 and TRBJ2-1 for the parts outside the CDR3, the full variable domain is KAGVTQTPRYLIKTRGQQVTLSCSPISGHRSVSWYQQTPGQGLQFLFEYFSETQRNKGNFPGRFSGRQFSNSRSEMNVSTLELGDSALYLCASSLAHSSYNEQFFGPGTRLTVL.

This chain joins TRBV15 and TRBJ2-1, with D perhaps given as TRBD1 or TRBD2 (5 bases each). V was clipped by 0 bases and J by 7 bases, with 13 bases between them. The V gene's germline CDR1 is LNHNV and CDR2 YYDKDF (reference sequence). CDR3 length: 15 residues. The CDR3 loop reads CATSRDLTGPNEQFF. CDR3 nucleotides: TGTGCCACCAGCAGAGATTTGACGGGACCGAATGAGCAGTTCTTC.

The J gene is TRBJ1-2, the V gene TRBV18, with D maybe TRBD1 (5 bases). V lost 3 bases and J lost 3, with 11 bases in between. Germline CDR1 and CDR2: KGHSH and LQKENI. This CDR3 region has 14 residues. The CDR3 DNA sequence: TGTGCCAGCTCACCCGGCGGGGGAGACTATGGCTACACCTTC. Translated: CASSPGGGDYGYTF.